This entry features one T cell receptor (beta chain) sequence. This may be a read error, as it is one base from a much larger clone. The sample comes from a study of regulatory T cells in long-lasting Graves disease. The CDR3 consists of 15 residues. With 3 bases removed from V and 7 bases from J, the gap between germline ends came to 13 bases. Libraries of TCR beta came from iRepertoire HTBI primers plus Arm-PCR of CDR3 regions. TCRdb independently ran MiXCR on the multiplex PCR reads; one entry per CDR3 protein. The table lists 350,000 to 450,000 distinct CDR3 sequences, less than 25% of them singletons. Described time point: persistent/refractory GD, antithyroid drugs over 5 years with positive TRAb. From PBMCs, RNA was extracted and then used to make the TCR library.

This receptor was taken from a female donor with Graves disease. The chain uses TRBV12-3 or TRBV12-4 and TRBJ1-6; D gene uncertain. Here the sequenced sample was peripheral blood mononuclear cells (PBMCs), taken when the disease was refractory, from a patient treated with antithyroid drugs. The CDR3, as DNA: TGTGCCAGCAGTTTTGGAGGCAGACTCAATTCACCCCTCCACTTT. Translating it yields CASSFGGRLNSPLHF.